One sample yielded the 19 T cell receptor beta chains listed below, sequenced in a study of CD8 T cells in Susac syndrome. Random hexamers primed reverse transcription of about 0.45 to 1 ug RNA. TCRdb passed the immunoSEQ multiplex PCR reads through MiXCR, listing each CDR3 protein once. There are under 200,000 distinct CDR3 sequences in the sample; around 94% occur only once, and under 0.15% lies in the top ten. The sample was CD4+ T cells from PBMCs. The receptors were sampled from a human donor in good health.

This sequence joins TRBV15 and TRBJ2-7; D is undetermined. The germline gives CDR1 LNHNV, CDR2 YYDKDF (reference sequence). The CDR3 totals 15 residues. V dropped 1 base and J dropped 7 bases, with 17 bases sitting between them. The CDR3 region has the DNA TGTGCCACCAGCAGAGGAATCCAAGGGCCTAGGGAGCAGTACTTC. Translating it yields CATSRGIQGPREQYF.

The chain links TRBV6-2 or TRBV6-3 to TRBJ2-7; D assignment may be TRBD1 or TRBD2 (5 bases each). V lost 6 bases and J 6 bases, leaving 18 bases between the germline ends. CDR3 length equals 14 residues. Germline V gene lookup returns CDR1 MNHEY and CDR2 SVGEGT. CDR3 sequence: CASSSRGRQAEQYF. The DNA of the CDR3 is TGTGCCAGCAGCTCGAGGGGCAGGCAGGCCGAGCAGTACTTC.

The CDR3 loop is CASSNERGYTF. The CDR3 coding sequence is TGTGCCAGCAGTAACGAACGTGGCTACACCTTC. The V call is TRBV3-1, the J call TRBJ1-2; no definite D call. Germline-derived CDR1 and CDR2 are LGHDT and YNNKEL (reference sequence). V gave up 6 bases and J gave up 7 bases, with 9 bases separating them. The CDR3 runs to 11 residues.

J is TRBJ2-1 and V is TRBV7-9; D might be TRBD1 or TRBD2, each matching 6 bases. V was clipped by 10 bases and J by 5 bases, with 15 bases between them. The V gene's germline CDR1 is SEHNR and CDR2 FQNEAQ (reference sequence). The CDR3 has 13 residues. The chain's CDR3 is CAIRRGDNNEQFF. The CDR3 region has the DNA TGTGCCATTCGTCGCGGGGACAACAATGAGCAGTTCTTC.

The chain uses TRBV29-1 and TRBJ2-1; D is unclear. This CDR3 has 12 amino acids. The V and J ends lost 5 bases and 6 bases respectively, with 11 bases between them. Germline V gene sequence: CDR1 SQVTM, CDR2 ANQGSEA. The CDR3 reads CSVSAEGNEQFF. The DNA of the CDR3 is TGCAGCGTTTCGGCAGAAGGCAATGAGCAGTTCTTC.

The chain recombines TRBV27 with TRBJ2-5; D uncertain. CDR1 is MNHEY, CDR2 SMNVEV, per germline (reference sequence). The CDR3 runs 13 residues. V was shortened by 7 bases and J by 5 bases, with 14 bases between the two germline ends. The CDR3 coding sequence is TGTGCCAGCACCCCGGCCGATAGGGAGACCCAGTACTTC. Translated, it gives CASTPADRETQYF.

J is TRBJ1-2 and V is TRBV6-7; tentatively, D is TRBD1 (6 bases). TRBV6-7 is labeled an ORF, and its function is uncertain. The CDR3 contains 16 residues. V dropped 5 bases and J dropped 0 bases, with 16 bases sitting between them. CDR3 sequence (DNA): TGTGCCAGCAGTCAAGCCCCACAGGGTCCTAACTATGGCTACACCTTC. Encoded protein: CASSQAPQGPNYGYTF.

V usage is TRBV30 and J usage is TRBJ1-2, with D possibly TRBD1 on 5 matching bases. V lost 5 bases, J lost 4 bases, and 14 bases lay in between. Germline-derived CDR1 and CDR2 are GTSNPN and SVGIG (reference sequence). There are 13 residues in the CDR3. The CDR3 DNA sequence: TGTGCCTGGGACCAGGGACGGACCTATGGCTACACCTTC. Amino acids: CAWDQGRTYGYTF.

In its sample, this clonotype was seen a few times. V gene TRBV30 combines with J gene TRBJ1-6; TRBD1 aligns across 9 bases. The ends lost 1 base at V and 8 bases at J; junction bases unmatched: 6. The germline gives CDR1 GTSNPN, CDR2 SVGIG (reference sequence). This CDR3 is built from 15 residues. CDR3 residues: CAWSDPGQGDSPLHF. The CDR3 DNA reads TGTGCCTGGAGTGATCCGGGACAGGGAGATTCACCCCTCCACTTT.

V and J are TRBV4-3 and TRBJ2-3, with 13 nucleotides matching TRBD2. The V gene end was trimmed by 4 bases and the J gene end by 0 bases; junction bases not matched to a gene: 7. Germline V CDR1 and CDR2: LGHNA, YSLEER. There are 18 residues in the CDR3. CDR3 sequence reads: CASSRGTSGTLSTDTQYF. The CDR3 DNA reads TGCGCCAGCAGCCGCGGGACTAGCGGGACCCTTAGCACAGATACGCAGTATTTT.

J is TRBJ1-2 and V is TRBV29-1; the D is unclear. Germline-derived CDR1 and CDR2 are SQVTM and ANQGSEA. Trimming took off 4 bases at V and 4 bases at J, with 13 bases between the two ends. The CDR3 runs to 13 residues. This chain's CDR3 is CSVVEDQFYGYTF. CDR3 nucleotides: TGCAGCGTTGTTGAGGACCAATTCTATGGCTACACCTTC.

The chain joins TRBV27 to TRBJ2-7; D is ambiguous. The CDR3 covers 10 residues. V was pared by 8 bases and J by 4 bases, with 6 bases between. Germline V gene sequence: CDR1 MNHEY, CDR2 SMNVEV (reference sequence). DNA of the CDR3: TGTGCCAGCGGCATTTACGAGCAGTACTTC. Residues: CASGIYEQYF.

This clonotype was detected only once. The CDR3 reads CASSPLGGGYGYTF. CDR3 coding DNA: TGTGCCAGTAGTCCCCTCGGGGGGGGCTATGGCTACACCTTC. The chain links TRBV19 to TRBJ1-2; possible D gene TRBD1, 5 bases. Trimming cost V 5 bases and J 4 bases, with 14 bases left between them. Germline CDR1 LNHDA, CDR2 SQIVND (reference sequence). The CDR3 is 14 amino acids.

A remark on this clonotype: At one of its ends the junction is not consistent with the germline gene, which may arise from a read error. The gene calls are TRBV23-1 and TRBJ2-7, with TRBD1 matching 9 bases. TRBV23-1 is sorted into the ORF group, with uncertain function. The CDR3 has 18 residues. The CDR3 DNA follows: TGCGCCAGCAGTCAATGGGACAGGGTGTCCCCGAGCTCCTACGAGCAGTACTTT. It yields the protein CASSQWDRVSPSSYEQYF.

The rearrangement links TRBV5-1 to TRBJ2-5; a possible D gene is TRBD2 (5 bases). The CDR3 loop spans 15 amino acids. Germline V CDR1 and CDR2: SGHRS, YFSETQ. V was cut by 0 bases and J by 1 base, with 10 bases left in between. In nucleotides, the CDR3 is TGCGCCAGCAGCTTGGACGGGGTACTCCAAGAGACCCAGTACTTC. Its translation is CASSLDGVLQETQYF.

CDR3 protein: CSAPHRGPGYGYTF. DNA of the CDR3: TGCAGTGCTCCTCACAGGGGGCCTGGGTATGGCTACACCTTC. The chain has TRBV20-1 and TRBJ1-2; 9 nucleotides line up with TRBD1. Germline V gene sequence: CDR1 DFQATT, CDR2 SNEGSKA (reference sequence). There are 14 residues in the CDR3. J gave up 5 bases and V 5 bases, and 9 bases lay outside the gene matches.

The chain employs TRBV6-2 or TRBV6-3 and TRBJ1-1; D gene ambiguous. CDR1 MNHEY and CDR2 SVGEGT come from the germline V gene. Trimming stripped 5 bases from V and 3 bases from J, with 10 bases between. The CDR3 runs 13 residues. The CDR3 region has the DNA TGTGCCAGCAGTCAACGGAGGGACACTGAAGCTTTCTTT. The encoded protein is CASSQRRDTEAFF.

The V gene is TRBV7-6, the J gene TRBJ2-3, with 8 bases that match TRBD1. Losses at the gene ends were 5 bases for V and 1 base for J; bases not matched to a gene: 8. The germline V gene has CDR1 SGHVS and CDR2 FNYEAQ. CDR3 length: 16 residues. CDR3 coding DNA: TGTGCCAGCAGCCCAGGACAGGGCTTTGGCACAGATACGCAGTATTTT. Protein: CASSPGQGFGTDTQYF.

The V gene is TRBV29-1, the J gene TRBJ1-5; D is ambiguous. V lost 7 bases and J 7 bases, leaving 17 bases between the germline ends. CDR1 is SQVTM, CDR2 ANQGSEA, per germline. The CDR3 runs 13 residues. The CDR3 loop reads CSAARDAGQPQHF. In nucleotides, the CDR3 is TGCAGCGCCGCTCGGGATGCGGGGCAGCCCCAGCATTTT.